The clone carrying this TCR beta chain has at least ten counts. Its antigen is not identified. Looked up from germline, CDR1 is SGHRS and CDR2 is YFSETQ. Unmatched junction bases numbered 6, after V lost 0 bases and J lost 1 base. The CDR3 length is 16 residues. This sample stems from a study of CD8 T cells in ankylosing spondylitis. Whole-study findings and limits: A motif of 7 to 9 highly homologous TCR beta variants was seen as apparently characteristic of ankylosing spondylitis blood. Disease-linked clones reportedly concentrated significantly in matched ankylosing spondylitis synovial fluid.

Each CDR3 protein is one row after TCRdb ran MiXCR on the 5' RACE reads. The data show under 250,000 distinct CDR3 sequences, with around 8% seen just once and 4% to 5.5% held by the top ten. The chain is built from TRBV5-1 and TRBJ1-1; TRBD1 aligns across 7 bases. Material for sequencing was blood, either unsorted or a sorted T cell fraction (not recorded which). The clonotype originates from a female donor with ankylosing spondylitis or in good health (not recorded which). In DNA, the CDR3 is TGCGCCAGCAGCTTGGCCAGGGGGGCTTCGAACACTGAAGCTTTCTTT. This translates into CASSLARGASNTEAFF.